This T cell receptor (beta chain) is drawn from a study of T cells in tumors after PD-1 blockade. Broader study findings: Blood contained 35% to 50% of the tumor's TCR clonotypes.

The time point was: second of two pre-therapy site-matched biopsies two to three months apart. This clone showed up just a few times. Its antigen is still unknown. Sequencing was performed with immunoSEQ multiplex PCR; in TCRdb, only in-frame clones are kept and a portion is missing. The table lists fewer than 2,000 clones, 74% of them singletons. The germline V and J ends were trimmed by 1 base and 2 bases, with 18 bases remaining between them. In germline, CDR1 is MNHEY, CDR2 SMNVEV (reference sequence). The CDR3 is 18 residues long. This rearrangement joins TRBV27 to TRBJ2-1; D may match TRBD1 or TRBD2 (6 bases each). The origin of this receptor is a human donor with basal cell carcinoma. Material: tumor tissue, obtained before anti-PD-1 treatment. Written as DNA, the CDR3 is TGTGCCAGCAGTTTATTGATGGGGGGCCGGAGTCCCTACAATGAGCAGTTCTTC. It yields the protein CASSLLMGGRSPYNEQFF.